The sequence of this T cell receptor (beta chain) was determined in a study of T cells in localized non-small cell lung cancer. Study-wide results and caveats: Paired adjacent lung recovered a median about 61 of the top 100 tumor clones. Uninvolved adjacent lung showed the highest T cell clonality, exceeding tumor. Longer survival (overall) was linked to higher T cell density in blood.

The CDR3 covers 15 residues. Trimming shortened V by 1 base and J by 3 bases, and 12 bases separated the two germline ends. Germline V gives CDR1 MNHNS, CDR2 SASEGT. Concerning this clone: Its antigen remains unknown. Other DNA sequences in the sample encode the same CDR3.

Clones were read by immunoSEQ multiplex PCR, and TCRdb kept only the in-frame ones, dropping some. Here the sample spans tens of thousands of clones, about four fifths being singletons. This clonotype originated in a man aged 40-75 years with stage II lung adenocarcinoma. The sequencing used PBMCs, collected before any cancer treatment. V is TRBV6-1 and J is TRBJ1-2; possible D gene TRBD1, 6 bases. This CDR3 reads CASSEVGGQDYGYTF. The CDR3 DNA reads TGTGCCAGCAGTGAAGTGGGGGGACAAGACTATGGCTACACCTTC.